This note documents a single T cell receptor (beta chain) sequence. Clones were read by immunoSEQ multiplex PCR, and TCRdb kept only the in-frame ones, dropping some. Of 130,000 to 150,000 clones in the sample, roughly 94% were seen once. The V segment lost 3 bases and the J segment 3 bases; nucleotides outside the gene matches: 2. Germline V CDR1 and CDR2: LGHDT, YNNKEL (reference sequence). The CDR3 extends over 16 amino acids. The data are from a study of control samples from healthy donors and cancer patients. This chain joins TRBV3-1 (or the pseudogene TRBV3-2) and TRBJ2-3, with 14 positions matching TRBD2. The sequenced sample was PBMCs. This TCR was sampled from a man between 60 and 75 years old with colorectal cancer. The CDR3 nucleotides read TGTGCCAGCAGCCAGACTAGCGGGGGGGCGACAGATACGCAGTATTTT. Amino acid sequence: CASSQTSGGATDTQYF.